These 11 T cell receptor beta chains were sequenced from one sample in a study of T cell responses to AZD1222 COVID-19 vaccine. Profiling relied on immunoSEQ multiplex PCR, and the TCRdb table lists in-frame clones only, not all of them. Found here are over 130,000 clones, roughly 90% of them singletons; the top ten hold 1.6%. The specimen was peripheral blood, collected 28 days after the second AZD1222 dose. The source is an adult who received the AZD1222 COVID-19 vaccine.

The chain recombines TRBV5-1 with TRBJ1-6, with D perhaps TRBD1 (5 bases). Germline V CDR1 and CDR2: SGHRS, YFSETQ. The length of the CDR3 is 15 residues. V was cut by 1 base and J by 8 bases, with 13 bases left in between. The CDR3 reads CASSLLSGLDSPLHF. The CDR3 nucleotides read TGCGCCAGCAGCTTGCTATCAGGGTTGGATTCACCCCTCCACTTT.

The chain employs TRBV7-6 and TRBJ2-2; 15 nucleotides match TRBD2. Germline CDR1 is SGHVS and CDR2 is FNYEAQ. The V gene end was trimmed by 1 base and the J gene end by 5 bases; junction bases not matched to a gene: 11. The CDR3 is 20 residues long. The CDR3 DNA sequence: TGTGCCAGCAGCTTAGTTTCCGGGACTAGCGGGAGGTTCCGGACCGGGGAGCTGTTTTTT. As protein: CASSLVSGTSGRFRTGELFF.

This chain links TRBV3-1 (or the pseudogene TRBV3-2) with TRBJ1-5; D is unclear. Trimming left V 6 bases short and J 0 bases short, with 9 bases between. Germline loops: CDR1 LGHDT, CDR2 YNNKEL (reference sequence). CDR3 size: 14 residues. In DNA form, the CDR3 reads TGTGCCAGCAGTGCCCCGGGTAGCAATCAGCCCCAGCATTTT. It codes for CASSAPGSNQPQHF.

This sequence joins TRBV4-1 and TRBJ2-4; 7 bases fit TRBD2. CDR1 is MGHRA, CDR2 YSYEKL, per germline. There are 17 residues in the CDR3. Trimming cost V 3 bases and J 0 bases; bases outside gene matches: 8. The CDR3 protein is CASSQPTSVLAKNIQYF. The CDR3 nucleotides are TGCGCCAGCAGCCAGCCTACTAGCGTACTAGCCAAAAACATTCAGTACTTC.

The rearrangement uses TRBV28 and TRBJ1-2; D may be TRBD1 (6 bases). The CDR3 is made up of 14 amino acids. Germline lookup yields CDR1 MDHEN and CDR2 SYDVKM. Trimming pared 6 bases from V and 8 bases from J, leaving 19 bases between. The CDR3 DNA reads as TGTGCCAGCAGACCTGGGGGGGGCGCGGAAGGCTACACCTTC. This encodes CASRPGGGAEGYTF.

The chain carries TRBV9 and TRBJ1-2; 9 positions agree with TRBD1. Per the germline V gene, CDR1 is SGDLS and CDR2 is YYNGEE. Germline trimming cut 3 bases from V and 5 bases from J; bases unmatched to any gene: 8. The CDR3 is 15 residues long. Here the CDR3 DNA reads TGTGCCAGCAGCGAGAGGACAGGGGCGGGGTATGGCTACACCTTC. It is translated as CASSERTGAGYGYTF.

The V gene is TRBV5-5, the J gene TRBJ2-7; D ambiguous. The germline gives CDR1 SGHKS, CDR2 YYEKEE (reference sequence). The CDR3 runs 15 residues. V was shortened by 4 bases and J by 3 bases, with 17 bases between the two germline ends. CDR3 nucleotide sequence: TGTGCCAGCAGCCCTAGGGAAGGGCTAGGCTACGAGCAGTACTTC. This encodes CASSPREGLGYEQYF.

This clone was detected only a few times. J is TRBJ1-4 and V is TRBV18, with D possibly TRBD1 on 6 matching bases. The V gene lost 5 bases and the J gene lost 5 bases, with 18 bases spanning the gap. The CDR3 runs 16 residues. CDR1 and CDR2 (germline): KGHSH, LQKENI. The CDR3 DNA follows: TGTGCCAGCTCAGCGCTACAGGGACCTGGGAATGAAAAACTGTTTTTT. It is translated as CASSALQGPGNEKLFF. Drawing the rest from reference TRBV18 and TRBJ1-4, the complete variable domain is NAGVMQNPRHLVRRRGQEARLRCSPMKGHSHVYWYRQLPEEGLKFMVYLQKENIIDESGMPKERFSAEFPKEGPSILRIQQVVRGDSAAYFCASSALQGPGNEKLFFGSGTQLSVL.

The V gene is TRBV7-9, the J gene TRBJ2-1, with D perhaps matching TRBD2 (6 bases). The CDR3 extends over 15 amino acids. Germline CDR1 and CDR2: SEHNR and FQNEAQ (reference sequence). Trimming shortened V by 1 base and J by 4 bases, and 11 bases separated the two germline ends. CDR3 in amino acids: CASSLGRGGYNEQFF. The CDR3 bases are TGTGCCAGCAGCTTAGGGCGGGGCGGTTACAATGAGCAGTTCTTC.

The CDR3 region is CASSQGLAGRDEQFF. As DNA, the CDR3 is TGCGCCAGCAGCCAAGGACTAGCGGGAAGGGATGAGCAGTTCTTC. The chain uses TRBV4-3 and TRBJ2-1, with TRBD2 matching 11 bases. There are 15 residues in the CDR3. Per the germline V gene, CDR1 is LGHNA and CDR2 is YSLEER. J lost 8 bases, V lost 1 base, and 4 bases had no gene match.

This chain connects TRBV15 to TRBJ1-2; 9 bases line up with TRBD1. Germline CDR1 is LNHNV and CDR2 is YYDKDF (reference sequence). V lost 4 bases to trimming and J lost 4 bases; unmatched junction nucleotides: 7. CDR3 length equals 15 residues. The CDR3 DNA reads TGTGCCACCAGCACCGGGGACAGGGCTTTCTATGGCTACACCTTC. Protein: CATSTGDRAFYGYTF. The entire variable domain, with the rest obtained from reference TRBV15 and TRBJ1-2, is as follows: DAMVIQNPRYQVTQFGKPVTLSCSQTLNHNVMYWYQQKSSQAPKLLFHYYDKDFNNEADTPDNFQSRRPNTSFCFLDIRSPGLGDTAMYLCATSTGDRAFYGYTFGSGTRLTVV.